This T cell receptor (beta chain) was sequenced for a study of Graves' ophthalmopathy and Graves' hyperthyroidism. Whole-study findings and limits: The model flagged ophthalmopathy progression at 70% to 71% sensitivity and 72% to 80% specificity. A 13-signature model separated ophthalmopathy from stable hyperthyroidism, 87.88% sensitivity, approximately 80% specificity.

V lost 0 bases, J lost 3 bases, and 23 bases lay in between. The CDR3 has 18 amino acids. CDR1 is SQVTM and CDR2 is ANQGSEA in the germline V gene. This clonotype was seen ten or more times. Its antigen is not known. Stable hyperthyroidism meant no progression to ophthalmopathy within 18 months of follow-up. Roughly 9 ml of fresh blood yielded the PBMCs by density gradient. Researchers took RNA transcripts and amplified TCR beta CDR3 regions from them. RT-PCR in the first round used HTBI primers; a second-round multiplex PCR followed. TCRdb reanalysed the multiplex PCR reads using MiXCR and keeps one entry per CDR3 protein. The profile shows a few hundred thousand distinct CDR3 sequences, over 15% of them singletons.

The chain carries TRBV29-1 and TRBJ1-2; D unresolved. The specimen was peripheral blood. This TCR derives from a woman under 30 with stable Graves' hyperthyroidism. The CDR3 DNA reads TGCAGCGTTGAAGACCGAAAATCCGAAATGGTAGGGTACTATGGCTACACCTTC. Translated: CSVEDRKSEMVGYYGYTF.